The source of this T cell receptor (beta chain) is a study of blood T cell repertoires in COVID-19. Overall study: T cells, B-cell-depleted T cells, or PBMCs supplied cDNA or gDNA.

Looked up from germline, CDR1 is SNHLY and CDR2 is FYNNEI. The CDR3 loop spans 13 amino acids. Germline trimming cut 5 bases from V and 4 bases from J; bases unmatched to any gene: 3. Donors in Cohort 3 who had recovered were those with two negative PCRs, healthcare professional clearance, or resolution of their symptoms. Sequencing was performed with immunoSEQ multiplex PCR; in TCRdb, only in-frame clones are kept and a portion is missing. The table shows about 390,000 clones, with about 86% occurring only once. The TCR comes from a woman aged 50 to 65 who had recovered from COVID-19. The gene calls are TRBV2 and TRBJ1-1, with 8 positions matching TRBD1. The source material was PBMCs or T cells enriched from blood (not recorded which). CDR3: CASSRTGGTEAFF. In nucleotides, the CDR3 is TGTGCCAGCAGTAGAACAGGGGGCACTGAAGCTTTCTTT.